Shown below are 5 T cell receptor beta chains from a single sample sequenced in a study of T cell clonotyping in hematopoietic cell transplantation. The repertoire was sequenced with immunoSEQ multiplex PCR; TCRdb's copy has only in-frame clones and lacks some. The sample has some 35,000 clones, roughly 94% seen once. This sample's time point: recipient sample about 28 days before transplant, after cytoreduction. Sequenced here: peripheral blood mononuclear cells, sampled before stem cell transplant. Source of these receptors: a man aged 40-49 years with chronic myeloid leukemia. Some clones in this sample may be carry-over from other donors' samples.

The gene calls are TRBV29-1 and TRBJ1-4; D is unresolved. The CDR3 has 13 amino acids. V dropped 3 bases and J dropped 7 bases, with 12 bases sitting between them. CDR1 and CDR2 (germline): SQVTM, ANQGSEA. The CDR3 loop is CSVEARRGEKLFF. The CDR3 DNA sequence: TGCAGCGTTGAGGCCCGACGGGGTGAAAAACTGTTTTTT.

The gene calls are TRBV5-1 and TRBJ2-7, with TRBD1 as a possible D gene (6 bases). The V end was cut by 2 bases, the J end by 1 base, with 7 bases between. CDR3 length: 13 residues. CDR1 and CDR2 (germline): SGHRS, YFSETQ. The CDR3 coding sequence is TGCGCCAGCAGCTTTGACAGGTCCTACGAGCAGTACTTC. Translating it yields CASSFDRSYEQYF.

The chain links TRBV29-1 to TRBJ1-3; the D gene is possibly TRBD1 (6 bases). This CDR3 region has 16 residues. The V gene lost 5 bases and the J gene lost 4 bases, with 21 bases spanning the gap. Germline V gene data show CDR1 as SQVTM and CDR2 as ANQGSEA. CDR3 protein: CSVSPTRGGHGNTIYF. CDR3 sequence (DNA): TGCAGCGTTTCTCCAACGCGCGGGGGGCACGGAAACACCATATATTTT.

This sequence joins TRBV5-1 and TRBJ2-1; 12 bases are shared with TRBD2. Germline CDR1 SGHRS, CDR2 YFSETQ. The CDR3 has 16 residues. V was clipped by 1 base and J by 4 bases; unmatched bases: 3. The DNA of the CDR3 is TGCGCCAGCAGCTTGACTAGCGGGGGGTGGTACAATGAGCAGTTCTTC. Protein: CASSLTSGGWYNEQFF.

The chain carries TRBV19 and TRBJ2-5; D uncertain. The CDR3 loop spans 16 amino acids. In germline, CDR1 is LNHDA, CDR2 SQIVND (reference sequence). V was shortened by 5 bases and J by 2 bases, with 18 bases between the two germline ends. CDR3 bases: TGTGCCAGTAGTTCCGGGCTCTCGGAGAAGCAAGAGACCCAGTACTTC. It translates to CASSSGLSEKQETQYF.